This T cell receptor beta chain comes out of a study of spatial heterogeneity in lung cancer. Study details: The library had UMIs, and each TCR and UMI pair averaged more than ten raw reads. General study findings and limits: Resection blood, more than follow-up blood, showed ubiquitous expanded tumor TCRs.

The V and J ends lost 6 bases and 2 bases respectively, with 15 bases between them. Germline V gives CDR1 MNHNS, CDR2 SASEGT. This CDR3 has 15 amino acids. The time point denotes: sample taken at primary tumor resection. Unsorted samples of tumor, nontumor lung or frozen PBMC had their whole RNA sequenced. Each molecule of TCR cDNA was tagged with one unique molecular identifier. Using its own MiXCR run on the 5' RACE reads, TCRdb lists one record per CDR3 protein. The sample carries about 95,000 distinct CDR3 sequences, roughly 8.7% recorded once. In the case of this clonotype: As yet, its antigen is unknown.

The starting material was PBMCs, obtained at surgery. The source of this sequence is a male donor with early-stage non-small cell lung cancer. The rearrangement links TRBV6-1 to TRBJ2-3; D assignment may be TRBD1 or TRBD2 (5 bases each). DNA for the CDR3: TGTGCCAGCAGAGGGACCGCGAGTTCCACAGATACGCAGTATTTT. Translated, it gives CASRGTASSTDTQYF.